This TCR beta chain was profiled in a study of shared clonotypes between healthy human individuals. Points from the study as a whole: For sorted subsets, rarefaction showed incomplete sequencing despite large depth.

Terminally differentiated effector memory CD45RA+ cells were excluded by CCR7 positive selection of CD45RO-negative cells. The method was immunoSEQ multiplex PCR; TCRdb's version includes in-frame clones alone and lacks a portion of them. The table lists about 2 million clones, just under 95% of them singletons. With respect to this clone: Its specificity is not known.

The CDR3 contains 13 residues. Trimming shortened V by 3 bases and J by 5 bases, and 11 bases separated the two germline ends. CDR1 is MDHEN, CDR2 SYDVKM, per germline. The sample comprised naive CD8+ T cells sorted from blood. The receptor was isolated from a man aged 18 to 30 in good health. This chain joins TRBV28 and TRBJ2-7, with D unresolved. The CDR3 spells CASSFGHRDEQYF. The CDR3 DNA follows: TGTGCCAGCAGTTTTGGGCATAGGGACGAGCAGTACTTC.